The 32 T cell receptor beta chains given below trace back to one sample, sequenced in a study. TCRdb reprocessed the 5' RACE reads with MiXCR, giving one entry per CDR3 protein. The data show around 8,000 distinct CDR3 sequences, less than 45% seen once. Sequences were obtained from tumor-infiltrating memory CD4+ T cells sorted from the breast tumor. The subset denotes: memory CD4+ T cells, CD4+CD45RO+CD25-. These receptors were taken from a female donor with breast cancer.

The chain joins TRBV12-3 or TRBV12-4 to TRBJ1-2, with no clear D. The CDR3 spans 13 residues. V gave up 6 bases and J gave up 6 bases, with 14 bases separating them. The CDR3 reads CASSLARVDGYTF. CDR3 DNA sequence: TGTGCCAGCAGCTTGGCGAGGGTGGATGGCTACACCTTC.

By sample share, this clonotype is medium-sized. The chain has TRBV12-3 or TRBV12-4 and TRBJ1-2; D may be TRBD1 (6 bases). V dropped 8 bases and J dropped 3 bases, with 19 bases sitting between them. The CDR3 spans 15 residues. This chain's CDR3 is CASQRWGDTHYGYTF. CDR3 DNA sequence: TGTGCCAGCCAACGCTGGGGGGACACCCACTATGGCTACACCTTC.

Judged by abundance, this clonotype is medium-sized. This sequence joins TRBV5-6 and TRBJ2-7; weak D call: TRBD1 (5 bases). The germline V gene has CDR1 SGHDT and CDR2 YYEEEE. The CDR3 is 12 residues long. V lost 8 bases, J lost 4 bases, and 13 bases lay in between. CDR3 sequence (DNA): TGTGCCAGTTTCAGGGTACCGTACGAGCAGTACTTC. This encodes CASFRVPYEQYF.

In its sample, this clonotype was seen once. The CDR3 does not close with the conserved phenylalanine or tryptophan, likely indicating a read error. The chain is built from TRBV5-1 and TRBJ1-5; 7 bases are a match to TRBD1. The CDR3 extends over 21 amino acids. The germline V gene has CDR1 SGHRS and CDR2 YFSETQ. V was pared by 7 bases and J by 0 bases, with 25 bases of the junction left unmatched. As DNA, the CDR3 is TGCGCCAGCCGAAAACTGGACCCGGGACAGAAAACGAGATCTAGCAATCAGCCCCAGCATCTT. Translated: CASRKLDPGQKTRSSNQPQHL.

This clonotype is medium-sized. The V call is TRBV2, the J call TRBJ2-7; D not resolved. CDR1 is SNHLY and CDR2 is FYNNEI in the germline V gene. Trimming shortened V by 6 bases and J by 5 bases, and 11 bases separated the two germline ends. This CDR3 contains 12 residues. CDR3 nucleotide sequence: TGTGCCAGCAGACTCTTGGTAAACGAGCAGTACTTC. It is translated as CASRLLVNEQYF.

The chain carries TRBV10-1 and TRBJ1-4, with 7 bases matching TRBD1. From germline, CDR1 is WNHNN and CDR2 SYGVQD (reference sequence). The CDR3 spans 14 residues. Trimming cost V 2 bases and J 8 bases; bases outside gene matches: 5. The CDR3 DNA follows: TGCGCCAGCAGTGAGGACAGGGAAGGGGAAAAACTGTTTTTT. Its translation is CASSEDREGEKLFF.

Comments on this clonotype: A much larger clone differs from this one at a single base, so this may be a read error. The chain uses TRBV7-9 and TRBJ2-2; 7 bases match TRBD1. The CDR3 covers 15 residues. V gave up 8 bases and J gave up 5 bases; unmatched junction bases: 11. Per the germline V gene, CDR1 is SEHNR and CDR2 is FQNEAQ (reference sequence). The CDR3 is CASDRQGFETGELFF. CDR3 DNA: TGTGCCAGCGACAGACAGGGTTTTGAAACCGGGGAGCTGTTTTTT. The variable domain in full, with the rest retrieved from reference TRBV7-9 and TRBJ2-2, is DTGVSQNPRHKITKRGQNVTFRCDPISEHNRLYWYRQTLGQGPEFLTYFQNEAQLEKSRLLSDRFSAERPKGSFSTLEIQRTEQGDSAMYLCASDRQGFETGELFFGEGSRLTVL.

This clonotype came up a few times. This sequence joins TRBV24-1 and TRBJ2-5; 7 positions agree with TRBD1. V lost 3 bases and J lost 9; bases outside the gene matches: 12. Germline V gene lookup returns CDR1 KGHDR and CDR2 SFDVKD. The CDR3 sequence is 15 residues long. CDR3 sequence: CATSDPRTGDEAQYF. The CDR3 nucleotides are TGTGCCACCAGTGATCCCCGCACAGGGGACGAGGCCCAGTACTTC.

Remarks on this clonotype: At one end the junction does not follow the germline gene, possibly because of a read error. This chain joins TRBV5-1 and TRBJ2-3; D is unresolved. Germline V lookup: CDR1 SGHRS, CDR2 YFSETQ. This CDR3 is 16 amino acids long. The CDR3 loop is CASSVDRAKRTDTQCF. CDR3 sequence (DNA): TGCGCCAGCAGCGTGGACCGAGCGAAACGCACAGATACGCAGTGTTTT. Drawing the rest from reference TRBV5-1 and TRBJ2-3, the complete variable domain is KAGVTQTPRYLIKTRGQQVTLSCSPISGHRSVSWYQQTPGQGLQFLFEYFSETQRNKGNFPGRFSGRQFSNSRSEMNVSTLELGDSALYLCASSVDRAKRTDTQCFGPGTRLTVL.

By share, this clonotype counts as medium-sized. This chain connects TRBV20-1 to TRBJ2-3; TRBD2 aligns across 8 bases. CDR3 size: 17 residues. V was pared by 2 bases and J by 4 bases, with 14 bases of the junction left unmatched. CDR1 DFQATT and CDR2 SNEGSKA come from the germline V gene (reference sequence). The CDR3 coding sequence is TGCAGTGCTAGACCCAGACTAGCGCCGGGGCTCCCAGATACGCAGTATTTT. This translates into CSARPRLAPGLPDTQYF.

This clonotype is medium-sized by share. This CDR3 is CASSQVPGSSSYNEQFF. The DNA for the CDR3 is TGCGCCAGCAGCCAAGTTCCGGGTTCGAGCTCCTACAATGAGCAGTTCTTC. V is TRBV4-1 and J is TRBJ2-1; D gene unclear. The CDR3 contains 17 residues. The V end was cut by 1 base, the J end by 0 bases, with 13 bases between. Germline loops: CDR1 MGHRA, CDR2 YSYEKL.

This chain connects TRBV9 to TRBJ2-1; a possible D gene is TRBD2 (5 bases). V lost 0 bases and J lost 9, with 19 bases in between. Germline assignment: CDR1 SGDLS and CDR2 YYNGEE. The CDR3 sequence is 16 residues long. The CDR3 nucleotides read TGTGCCAGCAGCGTAGGCCCCACGGGTAGCGCGGGTGAGCAGTTCTTC. Translation: CASSVGPTGSAGEQFF.

This clonotype counts as medium-sized. The rearrangement joins TRBV12-3 or TRBV12-4 to TRBJ1-5, with D possibly being TRBD1 (6 bases). Trimming left V 5 bases short and J 6 bases short, with 11 bases between. The CDR3 is 13 residues long. CDR3 loop: CASSQGTFQPQHF. CDR3 sequence (DNA): TGTGCCAGCAGTCAGGGGACCTTTCAGCCCCAGCATTTT.

By share, this clonotype counts as medium-sized. At one boundary the junction diverges from the germline segment, which might be a read error. The chain uses TRBV5-1 and TRBJ1-2; 7 nucleotides agree with TRBD1. The CDR3 extends over 17 amino acids. Germline V gives CDR1 SGHRS, CDR2 YFSETQ. The CDR3 sequence: CASSWSTGSLAFGGYAF. The CDR3 nucleotides read TGCGCCAGCAGCTGGTCGACAGGGTCGCTCGCCTTTGGTGGCTACGCCTTC.

Of note for this clonotype: This may stem from a read error, because a much larger clone lies one nucleotide away. V gene TRBV19 combines with J gene TRBJ2-1; 7 bases agree with TRBD2. Germline V gene lookup returns CDR1 LNHDA and CDR2 SQIVND (reference sequence). This CDR3 has 16 residues. CDR3 coding DNA: TGTGCCAGTAGCCAACTAGCGAGAGCCTCCTACAATGAGCAGTCCTTC. Translating it yields CASSQLARASYNEQSF. The full variable domain, rest sourced from reference TRBV19 and TRBJ2-1, is DGGITQSPKYLFRKEGQNVTLSCEQNLNHDAMYWYRQDPGQGLRLIYYSQIVNDFQKGDIAEGYSVSREKKESFPLTVTSAQKNPTAFYLCASSQLARASYNEQSFGPGTRLTVL.

This clonotype was counted only a few times. Since a much larger clone is just one base distant, this may be a read error. This chain joins TRBV27 and TRBJ2-5; D call uncertain. The V end lost 8 bases, the J end lost 2 bases, and 9 bases lay between the germline ends. The CDR3 extends over 12 amino acids. Germline CDR1 reads MNHEY; CDR2 reads SMNVEV (reference sequence). CDR3 region: CASGKLQETQYF. The CDR3 nucleotides read TGTGCCAGCGGAAAATTACAAGAGACCCAGTACTTC.

This rearrangement joins TRBV7-2 to TRBJ1-4; TRBD1 matches 8 bases. V lost 3 bases and J lost 2; bases outside the gene matches: 11. The CDR3 runs 18 residues. Germline V gene data show CDR1 as SGHTA and CDR2 as FQGNSA. The CDR3 sequence: CASSFGPPGGITNEKLFF. CDR3 sequence (DNA): TGTGCCAGCAGCTTTGGGCCCCCAGGGGGCATCACTAATGAAAAACTGTTTTTT.

This clonotype is medium-sized (0.01 to 0.1%) within its sample. The rearrangement links TRBV5-1 to TRBJ2-1; 10 bases align to TRBD2. Germline V CDR1 and CDR2: SGHRS, YFSETQ. The CDR3 sequence is 16 residues long. Losses at the gene ends were 4 bases for V and 4 bases for J; bases not matched to a gene: 8. The CDR3 DNA follows: TGCGCCAGCAGCCCAACGGCTAGCGGGAGTTACAATGAGCAGTTCTTC. It codes for CASSPTASGSYNEQFF.

The chain carries TRBV5-1 and TRBJ2-7; D is undetermined. Trimming stripped 1 base from V and 3 bases from J, with 8 bases between. The CDR3 is made up of 13 amino acids. CDR1 SGHRS and CDR2 YFSETQ come from the germline V gene. This chain's CDR3 is CASSLRLDYEQYF. As DNA, the CDR3 is TGCGCCAGCAGCTTGCGGTTAGACTACGAGCAGTACTTC.

In its sample, this clonotype was seen a few times. The V call is TRBV7-3, the J call TRBJ2-2; 8 bases fit TRBD2. This CDR3 contains 16 residues. The V segment lost 4 bases and the J segment 1 base; nucleotides outside the gene matches: 5. CDR1 SGHTA and CDR2 FQGTGA come from the germline V gene. Here the CDR3 reads CASSSTLAGNTGELFF. Written as DNA, the CDR3 is TGTGCCAGCAGCTCGACCCTAGCGGGGAACACCGGGGAGCTGTTTTTT.

This clonotype was recorded at least ten times. One base away lies a much larger clone, so this may be a sequencing read error. The rearrangement joins TRBV20-1 to TRBJ2-1, with D unclear. Germline V CDR1 and CDR2: DFQATT, SNEGSKA (reference sequence). This CDR3 is built from 15 residues. CDR3 protein: CSARDPRNSHNEQFF. CDR3 DNA: TGCAGTGCTAGAGATCCCCGCAACTCCCACAATGAGCAGTTCTTC.

Concerning this clonotype itself: Here the CDR3 omits its conserved ending phenylalanine or tryptophan, so a read error is the likely source. The rearrangement joins TRBV5-1 to TRBJ2-3; 7 bases align to TRBD2. In germline, CDR1 is SGHRS, CDR2 YFSETQ. The CDR3 length is 14 residues. With V trimmed by 4 bases and J by 0 bases, 2 bases remained unmatched. The CDR3 bases are TGCGCCAGCAGCCTCGGGGGGAGCACAGATACGCAGTATTCT. This gives the protein CASSLGGSTDTQYS.

J is TRBJ2-1 and V is TRBV5-1; D remains ambiguous. CDR3 length: 14 amino acids. Trimming took off 2 bases at V and 7 bases at J, with 13 bases between the two ends. Germline CDR1 is SGHRS and CDR2 is YFSETQ. CDR3 region: CASSFGPNSNEQFF. CDR3 bases: TGCGCCAGCAGCTTTGGACCCAATAGTAATGAGCAGTTCTTC.

The table lists this clonotype with a count of one. V and J are TRBV28 and TRBJ1-2, with a weak D call TRBD1 (6 bases). The CDR3 runs to 14 residues. Trimming removed 6 bases at V and 7 bases at J, with 18 bases between. Per germline, CDR1 MDHEN and CDR2 SYDVKM. This CDR3 is CASRVQGSWSGYTF. The DNA of the CDR3 is TGTGCCAGCAGGGTACAGGGATCTTGGAGTGGCTACACCTTC.

This clonotype has just a few counts. This clone may be a read error of a much larger clone one base away. The CDR3 does not close with the conserved phenylalanine or tryptophan, likely indicating a read error. This chain joins TRBV6-7 and TRBJ1-6; D is ambiguous. TRBV6-7 is an ORF, with its function uncertain. The CDR3 consists of 12 residues. V lost 7 bases and J lost 11, with 12 bases in between. The CDR3 sequence is CASTVAATPLHC. CDR3 nucleotide sequence: TGTGCCAGCACCGTCGCGGCCACACCCCTCCACTGT.

A few counts support this clonotype. The chain joins TRBV12-3 or TRBV12-4 to TRBJ1-1; D gene uncertain. The CDR3 contains 13 residues. With 8 bases removed from V and 1 base from J, the gap between germline ends came to 11 bases. Here the CDR3 DNA reads TGTGCCAGCTCCATGGAGGGGAACACTGAAGCTTTCTTT. It is translated as CASSMEGNTEAFF.

This clonotype is termed medium-sized (0.01 to 0.1%). This sequence joins TRBV12-3 or TRBV12-4 and TRBJ1-2; 8 bases line up with TRBD1. The junction had 15 bases not matched to a gene; V was cut back by 1 base and J by 8 bases. The CDR3 spans 17 residues. The CDR3 spells CASSLGELRDRLEGYTF. CDR3 in DNA: TGTGCCAGCAGTTTAGGGGAACTCCGGGACAGGCTTGAGGGCTACACCTTC.

By sample share, this clonotype is medium-sized. The chain uses TRBV4-1 and TRBJ2-5, with 8 bases fitting TRBD2. Germline lookup yields CDR1 MGHRA and CDR2 YSYEKL. Germline trimming cut 4 bases from V and 5 bases from J; bases unmatched to any gene: 9. The CDR3 is 15 amino acids. CDR3 region: CASSPLGLAIETQYF. CDR3 sequence (DNA): TGCGCCAGCAGCCCCCTTGGACTAGCTATCGAGACCCAGTACTTC.

This rearrangement joins TRBV10-3 to TRBJ1-5, with 7 positions matching TRBD1. The germline V gene encodes CDR1 ENHRY and CDR2 SYGVKD. With 11 bases clipped from V and 2 bases from J, the junction kept 9 bases outside the gene matches. There are 14 residues in the CDR3. In nucleotides, the CDR3 is TGTGCCGCCTCACAGCAGGGGGGCAATCAGCCCCAGCATTTT. It encodes CAASQQGGNQPQHF.

Sample share makes this clonotype medium-sized. The chain employs TRBV4-2 and TRBJ1-5, with D perhaps TRBD1 (5 bases). CDR1 and CDR2 from the germline V gene are LGHNA and YNFKEQ. This CDR3 spans 14 amino acids. With 5 bases removed from V and 2 bases from J, the gap between germline ends came to 10 bases. The CDR3 reads CASSARDGNQPQHF. DNA of the CDR3: TGTGCCAGCAGCGCCCGGGACGGCAATCAGCCCCAGCATTTT.

This clonotype was seen many times. The chain uses TRBV20-1 and TRBJ2-3, with D hard to call. Germline lookup yields CDR1 DFQATT and CDR2 SNEGSKA (reference sequence). The V gene lost 2 bases and the J gene lost 0 bases, with 12 bases spanning the gap. There are 15 residues in the CDR3. The CDR3 DNA sequence: TGCAGTGCTAGACCCTCTTCATCTAGCACAGATACGCAGTATTTT. Protein: CSARPSSSSTDTQYF.

The chain joins TRBV20-1 to TRBJ2-7; 7 positions agree with TRBD2. Germline assignment: CDR1 DFQATT and CDR2 SNEGSKA (reference sequence). The CDR3 sequence is 15 residues long. Germline trimming cut 0 bases from V and 4 bases from J; bases unmatched to any gene: 9. CDR3 region: CSARDAMTSPYEQYF. CDR3 bases: TGCAGTGCTAGAGATGCCATGACTAGCCCTTACGAGCAGTACTTC.